This T cell receptor beta chain was obtained from a study of cytomegalovirus exposure and HLA in healthy donors. Study results and limitations: Most of the CMV-associated TCR beta chains (in a later analysis) appeared to be HLA-restricted.

V lost 1 base, J lost 4 bases, and 5 bases stayed unmatched. The CDR3 consists of 15 residues. The V gene's germline CDR1 is LGHNA and CDR2 YSLEER. A remark on this clone: The antigen is undetermined.

Amplification used 60 Vbeta primers and 13 Jbeta primers. TCRdb's table, derived via immunoSEQ multiplex PCR, lists solely in-frame clones and lacks some. The sample has roughly 140,000 clones, about 68% seen once; the top ten hold around 1.5%. Material for sequencing was PBMCs. The rearrangement joins TRBV4-3 to TRBJ1-2; 8 nucleotides align to TRBD1. This receptor was identified in a man between 18 and 29 years old in good health and CMV-seronegative. CDR3 protein: CASSQGTGGIYGYTF. The CDR3 DNA follows: TGCGCCAGCAGCCAAGGAACAGGGGGTATCTATGGCTACACCTTC.